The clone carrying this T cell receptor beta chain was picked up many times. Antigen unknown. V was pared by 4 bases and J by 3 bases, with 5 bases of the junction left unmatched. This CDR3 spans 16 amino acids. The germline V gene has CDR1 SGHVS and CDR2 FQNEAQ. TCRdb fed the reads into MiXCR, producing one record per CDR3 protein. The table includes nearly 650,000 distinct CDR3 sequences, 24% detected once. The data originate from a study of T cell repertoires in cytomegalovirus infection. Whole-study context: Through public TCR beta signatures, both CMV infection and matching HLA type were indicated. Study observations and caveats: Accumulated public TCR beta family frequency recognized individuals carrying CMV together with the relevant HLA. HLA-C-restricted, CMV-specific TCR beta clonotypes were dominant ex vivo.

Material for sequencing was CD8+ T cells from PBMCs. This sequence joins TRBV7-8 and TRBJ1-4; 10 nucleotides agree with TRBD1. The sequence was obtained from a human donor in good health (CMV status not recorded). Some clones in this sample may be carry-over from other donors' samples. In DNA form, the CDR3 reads TGTGCCAGCAGCTCGCTCGGACAGGGGGCTAATGAAAAACTGTTTTTT. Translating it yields CASSSLGQGANEKLFF.